Here is one T cell receptor (beta chain) with its context. Its matching antigen is unknown. The data were taken from a study of CD8+ T cells in alopecia areata. Trimming took 10 bases from V and 1 from J, leaving 15 bases between them. CDR3 length: 14 amino acids. Germline V gives CDR1 SNHLY, CDR2 FYNNEI. Whole-study results and caveats: In scalp, tofacitinib significantly decreased clonality and expanded CD8+ clones among the top 100.

RNA was isolated and reverse transcribed to cDNA, the sequencing template. Generated by immunoSEQ multiplex PCR, the TCRdb table keeps only in-frame clones and is missing some. The table records 150,000 to 200,000 clones, roughly 50% of them present only once. Regarding treatment: oral pan-JAK inhibitor, 5-10 mg twice daily. This chain joins TRBV2 and TRBJ2-3, with a weak D call TRBD2 (6 bases). This TCR derives from a human donor with alopecia areata. The sequenced sample was CD4+ T cells sorted from blood, obtained at approximately week 56, from a patient treated with tofacitinib. CDR3 residues: CATRLGGGTDTQYF. CDR3 coding DNA: TGTGCCACCCGACTGGGGGGAGGCACAGATACGCAGTATTTT.